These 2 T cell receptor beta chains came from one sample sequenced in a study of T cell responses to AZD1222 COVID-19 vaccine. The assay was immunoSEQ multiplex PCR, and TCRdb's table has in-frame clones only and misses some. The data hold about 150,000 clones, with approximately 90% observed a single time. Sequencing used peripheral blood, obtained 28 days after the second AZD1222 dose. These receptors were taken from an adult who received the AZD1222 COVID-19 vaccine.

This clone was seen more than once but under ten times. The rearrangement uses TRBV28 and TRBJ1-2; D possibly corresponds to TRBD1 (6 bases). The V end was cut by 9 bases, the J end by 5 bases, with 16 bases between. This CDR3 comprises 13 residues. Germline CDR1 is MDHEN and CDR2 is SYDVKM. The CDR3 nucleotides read TGTGCCAGTGGGCCGGGACAAAGTTATGGCTACACCTTC. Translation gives CASGPGQSYGYTF.

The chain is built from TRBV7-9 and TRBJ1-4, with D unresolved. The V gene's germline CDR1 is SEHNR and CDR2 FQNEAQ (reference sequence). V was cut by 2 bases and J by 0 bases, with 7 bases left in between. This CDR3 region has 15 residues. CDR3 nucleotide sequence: TGTGCCAGCAGCTTATCCGGGACAACTAATGAAAAACTGTTTTTT. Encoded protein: CASSLSGTTNEKLFF. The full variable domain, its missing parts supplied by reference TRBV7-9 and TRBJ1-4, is DTGVSQNPRHKITKRGQNVTFRCDPISEHNRLYWYRQTLGQGPEFLTYFQNEAQLEKSRLLSDRFSAERPKGSFSTLEIQRTEQGDSAMYLCASSLSGTTNEKLFFGSGTQLSVL.